Below, one TCR beta chain is given with its context. The target of this receptor is not known. Within one base of it there is no much larger clone, and no base qualities were kept. RNA was extracted with the RNeasy kit and roughly 0.5 to 1 ug was reverse transcribed using random hexamers. The immunoSEQ multiplex PCR assay, which covers 54 Vbeta and 13 Jbeta segments, was used to amplify TCR beta CDR3 regions. PCR amplification bias was corrected by using a synthetic template baseline for primer optimization and computational correction. As for the original processing: Only productive sequences were kept, with reads annotated to V, D and J genes according to IMGT and analyzed in immunoSEQ Analyzer. To calculate clonality, Shannon entropy was normalized by log2 of the number of productive unique sequences and then subtracted from one. For each patient and control, public and private clones were evaluated within the 100 most prevalent clones. Susac-specific clones were defined as absent from healthy and MS cohorts, approximately 1,000 published viral clones and other ImmuneACCESS disease sequences. Starting from the raw public reads, TCRdb applied fastp trimming at Q25, assembled clones with MiXCR and retained in-frame beta chains. Each CDR3 protein appears once, grouped with its most common genes and DNA. These V and J calls derive from TCRdb rather than the authors' analysis. A total of about 100,000 distinct CDR3 sequences appear in this sample, 95% of them only once. Together, the top ten hold 0.3% to 0.35% of the sample.

Peripheral blood CD8+ and CD4+ T cells from healthy donors, Susac syndrome patients and multiple sclerosis patients were profiled using high-throughput TCR beta sequencing. The Susac syndrome patients fulfilled recently defined diagnostic criteria for definite or probable disease. Bulk CD8+ and CD4+ T cells were purified magnetically by negative isolation, whereas CD8+ TEMRA cells were enriched by FACS. Blood was collected in EDTA tubes and processed within 24 hours, with PBMCs isolated through density gradient centrifugation. PBMCs intended for TCR sequencing were cryopreserved in liquid nitrogen and thawed later in a water bath at 37 degrees C. The sorted or isolated CD4+, CD8+ and CD8+ TEMRA cells had a purity of 90% or higher. The trim is 3 bases for V and 3 bases for J, with a gap of 18 bases between the germline ends. Inclusive of the bounding cysteine and phenylalanine, the CDR3 is 16 residues long. The kept DNA is CDR3 alone, 48 bases in frame from the first base. CDR1 and CDR2 are drawn from the germline V gene: SNHLY, FYNNEI.

This specimen belongs to a study of CD8 T cells in Susac syndrome (dated by TCRdb to the late 2010s). For context, the study as a whole: Among the sequenced Susac syndrome patients, 5 or 6 had clinically active disease and about eight were in clinical remission. Susac syndrome patients were therapy-naive, on corticosteroids (some also receiving IVIg), or on IVIg alone at blood withdrawal. Repertoire sequencing was used to test whether CD8+ T cell activation and differentiation in Susac syndrome was antigen driven. The clonality of the CD8+ T cell repertoire was compared across approximately eleven healthy donors, some 14 Susac syndrome patients and 15 multiple sclerosis patients. What the authors observed across the whole study: CD8+ repertoires in Susac syndrome showed clonal expansion, which was highest in CD8+ TEMRA cells and was greater in clinically active patients than in remitting patients. The number of individuals in the TCR sequencing and HLA analysis was recognized as being relatively small. In the total CD8+ and CD8+ TEMRA repertoires, around 17 and five Susac-specific public clones, respectively, were identified.

The specimen sequenced was CD8+ T cells from PBMCs. The chain links TRBV2 with TRBJ2-7; the D element might be TRBD1 or TRBD2, as each aligns at 5 bases. The clonotype originates from a human donor with Susac syndrome. The CDR3 region has the sequence CASSDSQGWSGYEQYF. In nucleotides, the sequence is TGTGCCAGCAGTGACAGCCAGGGATGGAGCGGCTACGAGCAGTACTTC.